The clone carrying this T cell receptor (beta chain) was seen once. The data belong to a study of blood T cell repertoires in COVID-19. Study background: Donors in the United States, Italy and Spain gave samples during acute or convalescent COVID-19. The analysed material was cDNA or gDNA that came from T cells, B-cell-depleted T cells, or PBMCs.

As handled by the study authors: For nucleated cells, counts were estimated from reference gene primer amplification. Libraries were prepared by immunoSEQ multiplex PCR; TCRdb keeps only in-frame clonotypes and omits some of them. That table is the source of V, J and clone size, and D and trimming were worked out from the DNA. This table holds approximately 240,000 clones, almost 85% found once. Germline-derived CDR1 and CDR2 are SNHLY and FYNNEI. V lost 2 bases and J lost 4, with 9 bases in between. The CDR3 sequence is 13 residues long. The rearrangement uses TRBV2 and TRBJ2-7, with D possibly being TRBD2 (5 bases). This receptor was identified in a man between 45 and 60 years old with acute or convalescent COVID-19. Sequenced input: peripheral blood. DNA for the CDR3: TGTGCCAGCAGTGAATGGAGGCTATACGAGCAGTACTTC. Translated, it gives CASSEWRLYEQYF.